This TCR beta chain was captured in a study of blood T cell repertoires in COVID-19. Only in-frame clones appear in the TCRdb table, and some are missing; sequencing was by immunoSEQ multiplex PCR. The repertoire has some 400,000 clones, about 90% of them found once; the top ten carry 1.5% to 2%. This CDR3 region has 14 residues. Germline CDR1 is SEHNR and CDR2 is FQNEAQ (reference sequence). Trimming cost V 6 bases and J 5 bases, with 17 bases left between them. Residents of 24 US areas, aged about 18 to 95 years, made up the participants. Cohorts were determined from participant-reported clinical history.

The TCR comes from a woman aged 25-40 years who had recovered from COVID-19. The chain carries TRBV7-9 and TRBJ2-7; possibly TRBD2 for D (6 bases). Sequenced material: PBMCs or T cells enriched from blood (not recorded which). The CDR3 DNA reads TGTGCCAGCAGATTTGCGGGACCTTCCCACGAGCAGTACTTC. Its translation: CASRFAGPSHEQYF.